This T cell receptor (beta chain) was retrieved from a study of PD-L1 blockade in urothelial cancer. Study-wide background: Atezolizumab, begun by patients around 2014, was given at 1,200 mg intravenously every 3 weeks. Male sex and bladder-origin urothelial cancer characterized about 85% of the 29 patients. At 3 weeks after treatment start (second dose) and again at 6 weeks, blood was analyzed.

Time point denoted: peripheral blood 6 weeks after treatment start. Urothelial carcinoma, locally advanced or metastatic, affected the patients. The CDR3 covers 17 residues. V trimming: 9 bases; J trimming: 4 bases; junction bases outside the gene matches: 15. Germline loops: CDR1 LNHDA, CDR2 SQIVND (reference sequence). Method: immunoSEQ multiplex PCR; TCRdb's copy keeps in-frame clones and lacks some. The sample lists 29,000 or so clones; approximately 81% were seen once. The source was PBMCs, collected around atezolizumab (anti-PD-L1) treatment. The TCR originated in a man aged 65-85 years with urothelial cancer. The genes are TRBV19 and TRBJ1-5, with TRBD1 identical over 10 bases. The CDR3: CASRTGWDRGENQPQHF. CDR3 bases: TGTGCCAGCCGAACCGGCTGGGACAGGGGTGAAAATCAGCCCCAGCATTTT. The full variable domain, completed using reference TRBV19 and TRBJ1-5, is DGGITQSPKYLFRKEGQNVTLSCEQNLNHDAMYWYRQDPGQGLRLIYYSQIVNDFQKGDIAEGYSVSREKKESFPLTVTSAQKNPTAFYLCASRTGWDRGENQPQHFGDGTRLSIL.